The TCR beta chain under discussion was sequenced for a study of blood T cell repertoires in COVID-19 (dated by TCRdb to 2020 to 2021). Background for the entire study: The collaborator samples originated in the United States, Italy and Spain and spanned the acute and convalescent phases of COVID-19. The material from the prospective study consisted of cDNA or gDNA derived from T cells, B-cell-depleted T cells, or PBMCs. Deeply sampled blood TCRbeta repertoires from subjects exposed to, actively infected with, or recovered from COVID-19 were included in the dataset. The repertoires were released in a freely available public database meant as a resource for research on the immune response to SARS-CoV-2. Samples were obtained from the ongoing ImmuneRACE study (first 160 participants) and from about 1,300 subjects provided by 6 global collaborators. The sample metadata nearly always contained a de-identified subject ID, COVID-19 status, age in years and sex. Where HLA class I and class II types were available, the types were taken from metadata supplied by the sample provider, not from assay-based typing.

What the research found in general, with its limitations: The quantity of clinical and demographic metadata differed by source and by participant and was supplied without curation.

On this clone: Its target antigen remains unknown. Base qualities are missing; no much larger clone stands one base away.

Whole blood was collected in K2EDTA tubes by collaborating institutions according to the institutions' own protocols. For TCRbeta analysis, collaborator samples were shipped as frozen whole blood, as isolated PBMCs, or as DNA extracted from either sample type. The immunoSEQ Assay, a bias-controlled multiplex PCR, was used to amplify TCRbeta CDR3 regions from genomic DNA. The authors' analysis ran thus. The number of nucleated cells in each sample was estimated from the amplification of reference gene primers within the assay. To quantify the absolute abundance of each unique TCRbeta CDR3 rearrangement, sequence reads were collapsed and filtered. Productive Simpson clonality was computed per sample as the square root of Simpson's diversity index over productive rearrangements. TCRdb holds this immuneACCESS table with in-frame rearrangements only. Some clones are missing; in checked studies, unresolved V genes explain under half, and the rest has no known cause. D and trimming were read from the DNA, whereas the V and J calls and clone size are those reported in that table. In this sample the table shows under 40,000 clones, roughly 85% of which occur a single time. The ten largest clones add up to about 14% of the sample.

What was sequenced was peripheral blood. This receptor was obtained from a human donor with acute or convalescent COVID-19. The donor label of this sample is uncertain.

The DNA sequence is TGTGCCAGCAGCGGACACCCTTTCAACACCGGGGAGCTGTTTTTT. The resulting protein is CASSGHPFNTGELFF. This sequence uses TRBV9 and TRBJ2-2, with the identity of the D gene unclear. CDR1 and CDR2, per the germline V gene, are SGDLS and YYNGEE. Including cysteine and phenylalanine, the CDR3 has 15 amino acids. Just the 45-base CDR3 DNA is kept, in frame starting at base 1. V gives up 3 bases and J gives up 2 bases, and the segment between their germline ends measures 11 bases.